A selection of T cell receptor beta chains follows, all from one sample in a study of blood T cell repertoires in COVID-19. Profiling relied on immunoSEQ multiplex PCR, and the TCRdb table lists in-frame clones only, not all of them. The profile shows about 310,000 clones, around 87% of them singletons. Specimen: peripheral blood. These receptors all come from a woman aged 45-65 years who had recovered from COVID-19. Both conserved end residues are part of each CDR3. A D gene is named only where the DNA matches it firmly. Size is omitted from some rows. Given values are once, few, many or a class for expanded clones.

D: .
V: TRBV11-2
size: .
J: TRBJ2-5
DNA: TGTGCCAGCAGCTTTAAATTTCAGGGGAAAGAGACCCAGTACTTC
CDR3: CASSFKFQGKETQYF

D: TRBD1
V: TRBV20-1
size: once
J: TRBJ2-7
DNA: TGCAGTGCGCGAGGGACAGGGCAGCAGTACTTC
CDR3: CSARGTGQQYF

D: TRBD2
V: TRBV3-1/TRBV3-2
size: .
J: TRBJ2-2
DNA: TGTGCCAGCAGCCAATTCGGAAAATATGGCGGGGGGAACACCGGGGAGCTGTTTTTT
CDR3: CASSQFGKYGGGNTGELFF

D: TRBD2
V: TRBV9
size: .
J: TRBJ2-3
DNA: TGTGCCAGCAGCGTAGCCGCTCGCGGGGGGGGCGCTTCCTTTGGCACAGATACGCAGTATTTT
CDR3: CASSVAARGGGASFGTDTQYF

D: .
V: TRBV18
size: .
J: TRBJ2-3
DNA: TGTGCCAGCTCACCTTCAATAGTCCCCACAGATACGCAGTATTTT
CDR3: CASSPSIVPTDTQYF

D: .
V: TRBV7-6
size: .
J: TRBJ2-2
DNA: TGTGCCAGCAGTCGACAGGACTCTGCAGCCGGGGAGCTGTTTTTT
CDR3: CASSRQDSAAGELFF

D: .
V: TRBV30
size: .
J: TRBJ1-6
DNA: TGTGCCTGGAGTTCTGAGGGACTTGTCAATTCACCCCTCCACTTT
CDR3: CAWSSEGLVNSPLHF

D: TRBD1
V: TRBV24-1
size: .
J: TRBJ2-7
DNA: TGTGCCACCAGTGACACCCGGGACAGGCCCTACGAGCAGTACTTC
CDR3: CATSDTRDRPYEQYF

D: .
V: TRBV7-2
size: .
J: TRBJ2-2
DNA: TGTGCCAGCAGCTTAGTTACAGGGACCACCGGGGAGCTGTTTTTT
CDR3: CASSLVTGTTGELFF

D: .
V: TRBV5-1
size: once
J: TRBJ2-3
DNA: TGCGCCAGCAGCTTGGAAGCTACGCAGTATTTT
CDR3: CASSLEATQYF

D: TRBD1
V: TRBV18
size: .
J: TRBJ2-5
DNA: TGTGCCAGCTCATCCGGGACAGGGCGGGGGACCCAGTACTTC
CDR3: CASSSGTGRGTQYF

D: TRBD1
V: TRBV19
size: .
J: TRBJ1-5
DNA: TGTGCCAGTAGTGACAGGGGATTTAGCAATCAGCCCCAGCATTTT
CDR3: CASSDRGFSNQPQHF

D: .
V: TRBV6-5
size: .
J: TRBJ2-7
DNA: TGTGCCAGCAGTCCCCGGGGAGGTATCTCCTACGAGCAGTACTTC
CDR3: CASSPRGGISYEQYF

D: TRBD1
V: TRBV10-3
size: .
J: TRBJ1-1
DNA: TGTGCCATCAGTCCGGGACAGGGGTCTAGGTGGCGCGAAACCAACACTGAAGCTTTCTTT
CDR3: CAISPGQGSRWRETNTEAFF